The text below deals with one T cell receptor (beta chain). Its specificity is unknown. The data are from a study of cytotoxic CD8 clonotypes in ibrutinib-treated CLL. About the research overall: Complete response was seen in 2 patients and partial in some 25; around twelve progressed and roughly 15 stayed remitted after a median roughly 65 months. Investigators collected response samples after a median approximately twelve months of treatment, range 6 to 36. The study's findings and limits: Baseline clonality was higher than in age-matched healthy donors and moved in step with circulating CD8+ T-cell counts.

The CDR3 has 16 residues. Per the germline V gene, CDR1 is SGHNT and CDR2 is YYREEE (reference sequence). V lost 4 bases and J lost 2; bases outside the gene matches: 7. Method: immunoSEQ multiplex PCR; TCRdb's copy keeps in-frame clones and lacks some. The sample comprises about 21,000 clones, roughly 72% of which are singletons, and roughly 24% rests with the top ten. This sequence was found in a human donor with chronic lymphocytic leukemia. Specimen: PBMCs, collected before ibrutinib treatment. The chain employs TRBV5-4 and TRBJ2-1, with 9 bases that match TRBD2. CDR3 DNA: TGTGCCAGCAGCCCACAGACTAGCGGAGCCTACAATGAGCAGTTCTTC. Its protein product is CASSPQTSGAYNEQFF.